The following is a T cell receptor beta chain sequence with its context. Its cognate antigen is unknown. This entry comes from a study of shared clonotypes between healthy human individuals. Study-wide points: Among several donors, roughly 5.4% of naive CD4 clonotypes were found in common. Inspection by rarefaction showed sorted-subset sequencing to be incomplete despite large depth. Blood alone was sampled, and tissue repertoires likely differ.

Germline values: CDR1 MNHNY, CDR2 SVGAGI (reference sequence). V shed 4 bases, J shed 6 bases, and the junction held 8 bases outside the gene matches. The CDR3 totals 14 residues. Assay: immunoSEQ multiplex PCR; the TCRdb copy retains only in-frame clones and omits some. The sample shows under 1,100,000 clones, about 80% of them seen only once. V and J are TRBV6-6 and TRBJ1-1; 7 nucleotides line up with TRBD1. The clonotype originates from a young man in good health. Some clones in this sample may be carry-over from other donors' samples. Sequencing was carried out using memory CD4+ T cells from PBMCs. Subset specified: CD45RA-negative fraction. This chain's CDR3 is CASSFDRVRPEAFF. CDR3 in DNA: TGTGCCAGCAGTTTCGACAGGGTGCGGCCTGAAGCTTTCTTT.